One and the same sample provided the 10 T cell receptor beta chains below, sequenced in a study of blood T cell repertoires in COVID-19. The data were produced by immunoSEQ multiplex PCR, yet TCRdb's version contains in-frame clones alone and is incomplete. This table holds around 400,000 clones, 89% found once. Sequenced: peripheral blood. Receptor source: a man aged 40-55 years with acute or convalescent COVID-19.

V gene TRBV3-1 (or the pseudogene TRBV3-2) combines with J gene TRBJ1-2, with no clear D. This CDR3 contains 13 residues. Trimming pared 1 base from V and 8 bases from J, leaving 11 bases between. From germline, CDR1 is LGHDT and CDR2 YNNKEL (reference sequence). CDR3 DNA sequence: TGTGCCAGCAGCCAAGGAGTCCTTTACGGCTACACCTTC. It codes for CASSQGVLYGYTF.

The chain recombines TRBV4-1 with TRBJ2-7; D is ambiguous. Deletions cut 2 bases from V and 3 bases from J, with 11 bases between. Germline CDR1 MGHRA, CDR2 YSYEKL. CDR3 length: 14 residues. CDR3 amino acids: CASSQYLALYEQYF. CDR3 bases: TGCGCCAGCAGCCAATACCTCGCGCTCTACGAGCAGTACTTC.

The chain employs TRBV10-1 and TRBJ2-7; 11 bases are shared with TRBD2. V lost 6 bases to trimming and J lost 0 bases; unmatched junction nucleotides: 1. Per germline, CDR1 WNHNN and CDR2 SYGVQD (reference sequence). This CDR3 region has 14 residues. For the CDR3, the DNA is TGCGCCAGCAGCACTAGCGGGGGCTCCTACGAGCAGTACTTC. It yields the protein CASSTSGGSYEQYF.

The chain has TRBV28 and TRBJ2-6; D remains ambiguous. The germline gives CDR1 MDHEN, CDR2 SYDVKM. V was pared by 5 bases and J by 0 bases, with 11 bases between. The CDR3 runs to 16 residues. CDR3 coding DNA: TGTGCCAGCAGTAGCCCAGGTCTCTCTGGGGCCAACGTCCTGACTTTC. Residues: CASSSPGLSGANVLTF.

The chain recombines TRBV19 with TRBJ2-3; 8 nucleotides line up with TRBD2. Germline values: CDR1 LNHDA, CDR2 SQIVND (reference sequence). V lost 10 bases and J lost 4; bases outside the gene matches: 10. The CDR3 runs to 14 residues. CDR3 sequence (DNA): TGTGCCACCCAGGACAACGGGGGGGCAGATACGCAGTATTTT. Translating it yields CATQDNGGADTQYF.

V is TRBV11-1 and J is TRBJ1-6, with D uncertain. CDR1 is SGHAT and CDR2 is FQDESV in the germline V gene (reference sequence). Trimming shortened V by 3 bases and J by 8 bases, and 8 bases separated the two germline ends. The CDR3 loop spans 13 amino acids. The CDR3 coding sequence is TGTGCCAGCAGCTTTAACACAGATTCACCCCTCCACTTT. It encodes CASSFNTDSPLHF.

The rearrangement uses TRBV28 and TRBJ1-1; D gene uncertain. This CDR3 is 14 amino acids long. CDR1 is MDHEN and CDR2 is SYDVKM in the germline V gene. V lost 7 bases and J lost 0, with 12 bases in between. The DNA for the CDR3 is TGTGCCAGCATCCCTATAAGAATGAACACTGAAGCTTTCTTT. Protein: CASIPIRMNTEAFF.

The DNA of the CDR3 is TGCGCCAGCAGCCAAAGGACAGGGAGGGGGGAGACCCAGTACTTC. This encodes CASSQRTGRGETQYF. The gene calls are TRBV5-1 and TRBJ2-5, with TRBD1 as a possible D gene (8 bases). Germline assignment: CDR1 SGHRS and CDR2 YFSETQ. V was pared by 4 bases and J by 5 bases, with 18 bases between. This CDR3 is built from 15 residues. The full variable domain, its missing parts supplied by reference TRBV5-1 and TRBJ2-5, is KAGVTQTPRYLIKTRGQQVTLSCSPISGHRSVSWYQQTPGQGLQFLFEYFSETQRNKGNFPGRFSGRQFSNSRSEMNVSTLELGDSALYLCASSQRTGRGETQYFGPGTRLLVL.

CDR3 nucleotide sequence: TGTGCCAGCAGCCAAGAGGAGTCCTCACCCCTCCACTTT. This sequence encodes CASSQEESSPLHF. The rearrangement links TRBV4-2 to TRBJ1-6; D unclear. Germline lookup yields CDR1 LGHNA and CDR2 YNFKEQ. This CDR3 contains 13 residues. Trimming shortened V by 0 bases and J by 10 bases, and 7 bases separated the two germline ends.

Points on this clone: At the DNA level, this CDR3 is encoded by other sequences in the same sample as well. V and J are TRBV27 and TRBJ1-6; 9 bases map to TRBD1. With 3 bases clipped from V and 7 bases from J, the junction kept 4 bases outside the gene matches. The CDR3 runs to 15 residues. Germline assignment: CDR1 MNHEY and CDR2 SMNVEV (reference sequence). CDR3 protein: CASSLPGQGNSPLHF. DNA of the CDR3: TGTGCCAGCAGTTTGCCAGGACAGGGGAATTCACCCCTCCACTTT.